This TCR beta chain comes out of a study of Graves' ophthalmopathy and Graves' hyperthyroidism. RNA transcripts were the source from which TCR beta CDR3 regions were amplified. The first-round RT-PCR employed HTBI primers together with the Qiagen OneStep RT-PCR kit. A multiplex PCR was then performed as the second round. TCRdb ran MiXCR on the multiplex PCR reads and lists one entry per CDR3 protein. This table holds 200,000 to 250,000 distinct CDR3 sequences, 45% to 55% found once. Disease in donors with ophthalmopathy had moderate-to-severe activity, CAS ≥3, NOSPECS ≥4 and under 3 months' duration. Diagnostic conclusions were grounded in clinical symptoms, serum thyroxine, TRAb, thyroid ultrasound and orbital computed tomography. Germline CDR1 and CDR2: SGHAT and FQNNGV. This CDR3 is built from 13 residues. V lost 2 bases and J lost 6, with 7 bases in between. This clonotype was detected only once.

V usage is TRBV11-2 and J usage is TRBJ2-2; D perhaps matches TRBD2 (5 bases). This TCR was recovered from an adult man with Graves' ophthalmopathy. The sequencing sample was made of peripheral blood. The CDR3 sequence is CASSLKRAGELFF. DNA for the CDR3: TGTGCCAGCAGCTTAAAGAGGGCCGGGGAGCTGTTTTTT. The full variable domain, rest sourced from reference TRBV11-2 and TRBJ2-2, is EAGVAQSPRYKIIEKRQSVAFWCNPISGHATLYWYQQILGQGPKLLIQFQNNGVVDDSQLPKDRFSAERLKGVDSTLKIQPAKLEDSAVYLCASSLKRAGELFFGEGSRLTVL.